This T cell receptor (beta chain) was captured in a study of cytomegalovirus exposure and HLA in healthy donors. About the study: One earlier analysis, a look at approximately 180 million T cells, found 100 million to 130 million unique TCR beta sequences.

CDR3 size: 13 residues. Germline V gene lookup returns CDR1 SEHNR and CDR2 FQNEAQ (reference sequence). With respect to this clone: Antigen unknown. An end of the junction does not agree with germline; a read error may underlie this.

Study-level results: A highly shared variant cluster was judged a likely technical artifact. Follow-up analysis later connected one missense variant in DCLRE1C with trimming of TCR beta V- and J-genes. Cytomegalovirus association was assigned to about 180 TCR beta chains.

The PCR was carried out with 60 Vbeta primers and 13 Jbeta primers. Clones were sequenced by immunoSEQ multiplex PCR, and TCRdb holds only the in-frame ones, with some missing. The sample carries 100,000 to 150,000 clones, around 76% recorded once. The rearrangement uses TRBV7-9 and TRBJ2-1; no clear D. The source of this sequence is a man in his sixties in good health and CMV-seropositive. What was sequenced was PBMCs. The CDR3 DNA follows: TGCGCCAGCAGCTTGGCCACCTACAATGAGCAGTTCTTC. It specifies CASSLATYNEQFF.